This record covers a single T cell receptor beta chain. Its antigen is undetermined. These data originate in a study of graft-versus-host responses after intestinal transplantation. Study conclusions and caveats: Allografts of patients with graft-donor T cell macrochimerism showed high graft-versus-host to host-versus-graft clone ratios.

The repertoire was sequenced with immunoSEQ multiplex PCR; TCRdb's copy has only in-frame clones and lacks some. The table has fewer than 85,000 clones, about 87% seen once; the top ten hold 0.39%. Sequencing used unstimulated CD4+ T cells sorted from spleen or lymph node cells, obtained before transplant. This clonotype originated in a human donor who was the organ donor for an intestinal transplant.

CDR3 residues: CASSSGGAGTQYF. In DNA, the CDR3 is TGTGCCAGCTCTAGCGGGGGGGCTGGGACCCAGTACTTC. The rearrangement joins TRBV27 to TRBJ2-5; the match to TRBD2 covers 12 bases. This CDR3 is built from 13 residues. Germline values: CDR1 MNHEY, CDR2 SMNVEV (reference sequence). V gave up 8 bases and J gave up 7 bases; unmatched junction bases: 5.